These 16 T cell receptor beta chains share one sample of origin, sequenced in a study of T cells in Graves' hyperthyroidism and ophthalmopathy. From RNA transcripts, TCR beta CDR3 regions were amplified. HTBI primers were employed in a first-round RT-PCR of the TCR CDR3. From the multiplex PCR reads, TCRdb called clonotypes with MiXCR, one entry per CDR3 protein. The sample carries a few hundred thousand distinct CDR3 sequences, around 21% recorded once. The specimen was blood. Receptors originate from a young man with Graves' hyperthyroidism.

The chain employs TRBV6-1 and TRBJ2-2, with 7 bases that match TRBD1. J was trimmed by 4 bases and V by 8 bases; bases with no gene match: 13. Germline CDR1 MNHNS, CDR2 SASEGT. The CDR3 is 16 residues long. The DNA of the CDR3 is TGTGCCAGCCACTACTCCCGGGACAGAAGCACCGGGGAGCTGTTTTTT. It specifies CASHYSRDRSTGELFF.

Only a few counts were recorded for this clonotype. The genes are TRBV27 and TRBJ1-2; tentatively, D is TRBD1 (6 bases). V dropped 6 bases and J dropped 4 bases, with 15 bases sitting between them. Germline CDR1 reads MNHEY; CDR2 reads SMNVEV (reference sequence). This CDR3 is built from 14 residues. The CDR3, as DNA: TGTGCCAGCAGGCGGCAGGGAGGGGGCTATGGCTACACCTTC. This sequence encodes CASRRQGGGYGYTF.

This clonotype was found a few times. The V call is TRBV20-1, the J call TRBJ1-1; D unresolved. The CDR3 extends over 12 amino acids. V lost 6 bases and J lost 4, with 12 bases in between. Germline CDR1 is DFQATT and CDR2 is SNEGSKA (reference sequence). CDR3 in amino acids: CSAPSKGTEAFF. As DNA, the CDR3 is TGCAGTGCGCCCTCTAAGGGCACTGAAGCTTTCTTT.

The chain recombines TRBV6-2 or TRBV6-3 with TRBJ2-7; TRBD2 matches at 9 bases. This CDR3 has 15 residues. Per germline, CDR1 MNHEY and CDR2 SVGEGT. Trimming took 6 bases from V and 4 from J; bases not matched to a gene: 10. DNA for the CDR3: TGTGCCAGCAGCGCCGGAGAGCGGGAGGTATACGAGCAGTACTTC. This codes for CASSAGEREVYEQYF.

This clonotype was found many times. The rearrangement uses TRBV6-1 and TRBJ2-2, with D unresolved. The CDR3 covers 15 residues. V shed 6 bases and J shed 0 bases, with 11 bases lying between them. The V gene's germline CDR1 is MNHNS and CDR2 SASEGT. This chain's CDR3 is CASRPRRTNTGELFF. The CDR3 DNA sequence: TGTGCCAGCAGGCCGCGCCGGACGAACACCGGGGAGCTGTTTTTT.

This clonotype has only a few counts. The chain combines TRBV6-1 with TRBJ2-4; TRBD2 agrees at 12 bases. CDR3 length: 15 amino acids. Germline-derived CDR1 and CDR2 are MNHNS and SASEGT. Unmatched junction bases numbered 4, after V lost 2 bases and J lost 8 bases. The DNA for the CDR3 is TGTGCCAGCAGTGAATCGCTAGCGGGGGGGGACATTCAGTACTTC. Protein product: CASSESLAGGDIQYF.

There are many counts of this clonotype. The CDR3 coding sequence is TGTGCCAGCAGTTTCGGAACTGCTGAAGCTTTCTTT. As protein: CASSFGTAEAFF. The chain recombines TRBV6-2 or TRBV6-3 with TRBJ1-1; no clear D gene. The CDR3 loop spans 12 amino acids. CDR1 MNHEY and CDR2 SVGEGT come from the germline V gene. V lost 4 bases, J lost 6 bases, and 9 bases lay in between.

This clonotype was detected ten times or more. The gene calls are TRBV6-5 and TRBJ2-7; 7 bases align to TRBD1. V shed 3 bases, J shed 3 bases, and the junction held 8 bases outside the gene matches. Germline V gene lookup returns CDR1 MNHEY and CDR2 SVGAGI. CDR3 length: 15 residues. CDR3 sequence reads: CASSYMTGKLYEQYF. CDR3 coding DNA: TGTGCCAGCAGTTATATGACAGGGAAACTCTACGAGCAGTACTTC.

This clonotype was seen more than once but under ten times. The V and J genes are TRBV30 and TRBJ1-2; TRBD1 aligns across 8 bases. The germline V gene encodes CDR1 GTSNPN and CDR2 SVGIG (reference sequence). Unmatched junction bases numbered 13, after V lost 1 base and J lost 6 bases. The CDR3 consists of 16 residues. CDR3 in amino acids: CAWSGLGQAIWNGYTF. DNA for the CDR3: TGTGCCTGGAGTGGATTGGGACAGGCGATCTGGAATGGCTACACCTTC.

The V gene is TRBV28, the J gene TRBJ2-7; 11 bases map to TRBD1. Germline V gene lookup returns CDR1 MDHEN and CDR2 SYDVKM. The CDR3 totals 15 residues. V gave up 6 bases and J gave up 2 bases; unmatched junction bases: 6. CDR3 sequence: CASSLDRGRTYEQYF. CDR3 coding DNA: TGTGCCAGCAGCCTGGACAGGGGGCGCACCTACGAGCAGTACTTC.

In its sample, this clonotype was seen a few times. The chain carries TRBV25-1 and TRBJ1-6; 9 bases map to TRBD1. The J segment lost 9 bases and the V segment lost 3 bases, leaving 6 bases of the junction unmatched. CDR3 length: 15 residues. CDR1 is MGHDK and CDR2 is SYGVNS in the germline V gene. Here the CDR3 DNA reads TGTGCCAGCAGTGATCTGGGACAGGGTCCTTCACCCCTCCACTTT. Translation: CASSDLGQGPSPLHF.

V gene TRBV4-1 combines with J gene TRBJ2-7, with D unresolved. Deletions cut 0 bases from V and 5 bases from J, with 11 bases between. This CDR3 is 14 amino acids long. Germline CDR1 and CDR2: MGHRA and YSYEKL. Here the CDR3 DNA reads TGCGCCAGCAGCCAAGACACGGTAAAGAACGAGCAGTACTTC. This sequence encodes CASSQDTVKNEQYF.

The table lists this clonotype with many counts. The CDR3: CASRPGTSGGLSETQYF. The CDR3 DNA reads as TGTGCCAGCAGACCCGGGACTAGCGGGGGACTATCAGAGACCCAGTACTTC. The chain employs TRBV11-1 and TRBJ2-5; 14 bases fit TRBD2. The J segment lost 4 bases and the V segment lost 6 bases, leaving 10 bases of the junction unmatched. This CDR3 contains 17 residues. The germline CDR1 and CDR2 sequences are SGHAT and FQDESV (reference sequence).

This clonotype showed up just a few times. The V gene is TRBV6-5, the J gene TRBJ2-2, with a weak D call TRBD1 (5 bases). CDR3 size: 15 residues. CDR1 is MNHEY, CDR2 SVGAGI, per germline. Deletions cut 7 bases from V and 1 base from J, with 13 bases between. CDR3 coding DNA: TGTGCCAGCACTTTTATCGGACAGAACACCGGGGAGCTGTTTTTT. It specifies CASTFIGQNTGELFF.

The rearrangement links TRBV6-1 to TRBJ2-2, with unresolved D. Deletions cut 5 bases from V and 2 bases from J, with 9 bases between. The CDR3 length is 14 residues. Germline V gene lookup returns CDR1 MNHNS and CDR2 SASEGT. The chain's CDR3 is CASSRAPNTGELFF. For the CDR3, the DNA is TGTGCCAGCAGTCGGGCGCCAAACACCGGGGAGCTGTTTTTT.

The chain combines TRBV12-3 or TRBV12-4 with TRBJ1-2, with a possible D match to TRBD1 (6 bases). Trimming removed 3 bases at V and 6 bases at J, with 14 bases between. This CDR3 spans 14 amino acids. CDR3 DNA sequence: TGTGCCAGCAGTTTGGTAGGGGGTAGAAATGGCTACACCTTC. Amino acids: CASSLVGGRNGYTF.